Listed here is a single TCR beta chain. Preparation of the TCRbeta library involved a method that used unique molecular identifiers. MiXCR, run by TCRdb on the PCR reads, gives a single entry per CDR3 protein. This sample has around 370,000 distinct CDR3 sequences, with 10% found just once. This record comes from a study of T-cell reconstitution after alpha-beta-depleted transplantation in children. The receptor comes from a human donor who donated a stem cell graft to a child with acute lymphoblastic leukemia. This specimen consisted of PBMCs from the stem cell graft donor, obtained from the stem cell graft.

The DNA for the CDR3 is TGTGCCAGCAGACGGGACAGTAACACCGGGGAGCTGTTTTTT. Its protein product is CASRRDSNTGELFF. The rearrangement links TRBV7-2 to TRBJ2-2; 7 nucleotides align to TRBD1. Per germline, CDR1 SGHTA and CDR2 FQGNSA. With V trimmed by 6 bases and J by 2 bases, 3 bases remained unmatched. The CDR3 consists of 14 residues.